This T cell receptor (beta chain) was observed in a study of cytomegalovirus exposure and HLA in healthy donors. V lost 5 bases to trimming and J lost 1 base, with 21 bases between them. Germline V gene lookup returns CDR1 SEHNR and CDR2 FQNEAQ (reference sequence). This CDR3 is 18 amino acids long. The repertoire was sequenced with immunoSEQ multiplex PCR; TCRdb's copy has only in-frame clones and lacks some. This table holds 200,000 to 250,000 clones, roughly 84% found once. Sequencing was performed on PBMCs. V gene TRBV7-9 combines with J gene TRBJ1-3, with D perhaps TRBD1 (6 bases). The clonotype comes from a woman aged 18 to 35 in good health and CMV-seropositive. The CDR3 loop reads CASSPVLYRDLSGNTIYF. In nucleotides, the CDR3 is TGTGCCAGCAGCCCGGTACTTTACAGGGATCTGTCTGGAAACACCATATATTTT. The full variable domain, with the rest looked up from reference TRBV7-9 and TRBJ1-3, is DTGVSQNPRHKITKRGQNVTFRCDPISEHNRLYWYRQTLGQGPEFLTYFQNEAQLEKSRLLSDRFSAERPKGSFSTLEIQRTEQGDSAMYLCASSPVLYRDLSGNTIYFGEGSWLTVV.